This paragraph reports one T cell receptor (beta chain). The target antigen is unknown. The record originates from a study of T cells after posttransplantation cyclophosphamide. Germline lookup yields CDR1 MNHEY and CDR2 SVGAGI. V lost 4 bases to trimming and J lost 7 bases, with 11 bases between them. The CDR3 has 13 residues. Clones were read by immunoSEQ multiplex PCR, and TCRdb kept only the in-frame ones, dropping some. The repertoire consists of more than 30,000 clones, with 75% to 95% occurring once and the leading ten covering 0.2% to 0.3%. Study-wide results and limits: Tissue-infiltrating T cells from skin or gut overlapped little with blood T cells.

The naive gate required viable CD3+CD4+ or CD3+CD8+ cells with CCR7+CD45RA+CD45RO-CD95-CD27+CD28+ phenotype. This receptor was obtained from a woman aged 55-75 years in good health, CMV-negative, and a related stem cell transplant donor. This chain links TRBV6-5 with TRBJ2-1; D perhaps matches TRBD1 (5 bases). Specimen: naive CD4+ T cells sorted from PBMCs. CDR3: CASSSQGINEQFF. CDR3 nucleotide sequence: TGTGCCAGCAGTTCGCAGGGTATAAATGAGCAGTTCTTC.